This TCR beta chain was retrieved from a study of blood T cell repertoires in COVID-19. Study details: There were acute and convalescent COVID-19 samples, and they came from the United States, Italy and Spain. Sample material is recorded as cDNA or gDNA derived from T cells, B-cell-depleted T cells, or PBMCs.

Under the authors' procedure: Amplified reference gene primers provided the basis for estimating nucleated cell counts. Clones were sequenced by immunoSEQ multiplex PCR, and TCRdb holds only the in-frame ones, with some missing. V and J calls plus clone size are reproduced from that table; the DNA served to infer D and trimming. The repertoire consists of some 110,000 clones, with around 76% occurring once and the leading ten covering approximately 5.9%. This CDR3 spans 16 amino acids. Germline values: CDR1 LNHDA, CDR2 SQIVND (reference sequence). The J segment lost 7 bases and the V segment lost 11 bases, leaving 15 bases of the junction unmatched.

The source material was peripheral blood. The origin of this receptor is a man at least 80 years old with COVID-19, enrolled during active disease. The chain is built from TRBV19 and TRBJ2-1; 12 bases match TRBD1. The CDR3 here is CAARTGTGGARNEQFF. CDR3 sequence (DNA): TGTGCCGCGAGAACCGGGACAGGGGGCGCGAGGAATGAGCAGTTCTTC.